This record covers a single T cell receptor beta chain. Its antigen is undetermined. This sample stems from a study of response to subunit inactivated influenza vaccine. Findings and caveats of the study: That few new T cells are recruited by each seasonal influenza vaccination was the authors' suggestion.

This CDR3 spans 23 amino acids. The V gene end was trimmed by 0 bases and the J gene end by 4 bases; junction bases not matched to a gene: 22. Germline values: CDR1 LGHNA, CDR2 YSLEER. TCRdb recomputed calls from the RT-PCR reads with MiXCR, one row per CDR3 protein. Of hundreds of thousands of distinct CDR3 sequences listed, 14% are singletons. The chain couples TRBV4-3 to TRBJ2-1; 12 nucleotides match TRBD2. The clonotype was recovered from a man in his fifties who received an inactivated influenza vaccine. Source: PBMCs from blood, taken approximately 15 days before vaccination. CDR3 loop: CASSQEGGESWTSGDPEYNEQFF. The CDR3 nucleotides are TGCGCCAGCAGCCAAGAAGGGGGCGAATCCTGGACTAGCGGGGACCCCGAATACAATGAGCAGTTCTTC.